This TCR beta chain was recovered during a study of T cell repertoires in cytomegalovirus infection (dated by TCRdb to the late 2010s). Context from the whole study: Alongside well-studied HLA-B-restricted epitopes, the peptide stimulations were aimed at recently identified HLA-C-restricted CMV epitopes, whose presentation resists viral immunomodulation. The HLA type of each donor mattered for the analysis, because public TCR beta signatures pointed to carriage of CMV infection along with the matching HLA type. Broader findings and caveats from the paper: The ex vivo response was dominated by HLA-C-restricted CMV-specific TCR beta clonotypes, and the single most frequent clonotype in two of eight donors was supplied by these HLA-C-restricted clonotypes. Carriers of CMV infection plus the relevant HLA type were discriminated by the cumulative frequency of public TCR beta family members in the study cohort and in an independent roughly 340-donor cohort.

This clonotype was detected a few times. What antigen it recognizes has not been identified. No base quality information exists; no much larger clone differs at one position. The CDR3 sequence holds 15 residues, the cysteine and phenylalanine included. Only CDR3 DNA is held: 45 bases, read in frame from base 1. Trimming removed 4 bases from V and 0 bases from J, leaving 10 bases between the germline ends. The germline V gene specifies MNHEY as CDR1 and SVGEGT as CDR2. The sample's treatment or condition, from its label and the paper: in vitro stimulation with specific CMV peptide epitopes to enrich CMV-specific T cells. These reads were obtained on an Illumina HiSeq 1500. The public reads were run again by TCRdb, first through fastp at Q25 and then through MiXCR, and only productive beta chains were kept. CDR3 protein duplicates are merged, each entry listing the most common genes and DNA. For this sample the table gives some 220,000 distinct CDR3 sequences, of which approximately 38% were detected only once. The ten largest clones add up to approximately 60% of the sample.

The chain is made from TRBV6-2 or TRBV6-3 and TRBJ1-5, with no confident D gene call. The TCR sequence derives from a human donor in good health (CMV status not recorded). Some clones in this sample may be carry-over from other donors' samples. The starting material was CD8+ T cells from cultured PBMCs, obtained from culture after CMV antigen stimulation. This receptor carries the CDR3 CASSFLRDSNQPQHF. The nucleotide sequence is given as TGTGCCAGCAGTTTCCTCAGAGATAGCAATCAGCCCCAGCATTTT.